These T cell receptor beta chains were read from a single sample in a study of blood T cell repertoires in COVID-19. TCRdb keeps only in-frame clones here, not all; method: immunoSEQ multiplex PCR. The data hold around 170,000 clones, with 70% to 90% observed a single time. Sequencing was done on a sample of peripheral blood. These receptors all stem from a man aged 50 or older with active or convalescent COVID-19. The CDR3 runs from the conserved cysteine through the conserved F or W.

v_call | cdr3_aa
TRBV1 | CTSSQDLGFRAMNTEAFF
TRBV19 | CASSTPGTAVNTIYF
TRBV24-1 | CATSDQKGRGAGELFF
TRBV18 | CASSPTDRGTEAFF
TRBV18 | CASSSGQGYTGELFF
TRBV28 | CASSRTGASTGELFF
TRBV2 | CASRVAGGGTGELFF
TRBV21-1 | CASSKEFSAGNAGCIQYF
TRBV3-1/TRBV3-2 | CASSPTGGYYGYTF
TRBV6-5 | CASGKLAGGGYEQYF
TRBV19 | CASSISGATEAFF
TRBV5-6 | CASRTGVTNTEAFF
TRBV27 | CASSLASGGIGELFF
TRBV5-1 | CASSLGETGSPLHF
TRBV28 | CASALGPPKETQYF
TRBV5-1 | CACQGLGDTEAFF
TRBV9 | CASSEGQGTLVYGYTF
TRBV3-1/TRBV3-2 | CASSQVAASGNTIYF
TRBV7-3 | CASSSMVAGGPETQYF
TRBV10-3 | CAISERDSSETQYF
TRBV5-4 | CASSPGTGFNQPQHF
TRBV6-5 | CASSQQGFREKLFF
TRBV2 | CARRAAGDLSGANVLTF
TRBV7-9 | CAWGGTNYGYTF
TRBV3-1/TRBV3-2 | CASSLRESRQYF
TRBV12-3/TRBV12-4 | CASAQGYTEAFF
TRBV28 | CASSRPGEDTEAFF